This T cell receptor beta chain emerged from a study of shared clonotypes between healthy human individuals (dated by TCRdb to the early 2020s). Notes on the research overall: Three men and a couple of women, aged 18 to 49 years, made up the cohort. For each donor, CD4 naive and CD4 memory were each given three plates, CD8 naive was given two plates, and CD8 memory was given one plate. To estimate repertoire size and how much clonotypes are shared between individuals, the study performed deep sequencing of blood TCR repertoires from a few healthy adults. Different laboratories and diverse techniques were used to prepare libraries and sequence TCR repertoires, to increase sequencing depth and limit assay-specific biases. Between about 0.9 and 8.9 billion PBMCs per donor were obtained by leukapheresis.

On the study overall, not on this receptor specifically: Compared with non-shared clonotypes, clonotypes shared by all four sorted-subset donors had higher generation probabilities. Only blood was sampled, and tissue TCR repertoires likely differ from those in blood. Rarefaction of sorted-subset datasets indicated incomplete sequencing despite the large sequencing depth. Across a few donors, approximately 4.9% of naive CD4, roughly 3.5% of naive CD8, 2.3% of memory CD4, and under 0.45% of memory CD8 clonotypes were shared. Pairwise subsampling indicated that sequencing depth was expected to affect the degree of clonotype sharing among donors. Larger estimated clonotype richness was generally found for naive subsets than for memory subsets. The genetic and exposure-history diversity represented was limited by the small number of donors.

Ends trimmed: V by 4 bases, J by 5 bases; bases unmatched to a gene: 6. Reading the germline V gene (reference sequence) gives CDR1 PRHDT and CDR2 FYEKMQ. The CDR3 measures 14 amino acids from cysteine to phenylalanine. Only the CDR3 portion is preserved as DNA: 42 bases, with reading frame beginning at the first base. CD8 naive samples consisted of CD45RO-negative cells that were positively selected for CCR7, yielding a CD45RA+CCR7+ population without TemRA cells. Donors were healthy HIV-negative adults with no recently reported acute infections or vaccinations. All donors were Caucasian adults living in Nashville, Tennessee, USA. Blood was collected by leukapheresis, and PBMCs were isolated by Ficoll-Histopaque density gradient centrifugation and then cryopreserved in liquid nitrogen vapor phase. Purity and quantity of every magnetically sorted T cell population were checked by analytical flow cytometry. Genomic DNA was isolated from each sorted fraction and quantified by UV absorbance on a Nanodrop 2000c.

In the case of this clone: Its antigen remains undetermined. No base qualities exist here, and no much larger clone lies one base off it.

Using the deep immunoSEQ assay, multiplex PCR amplified TCR CDR3 regions from genomic DNA. For each cell subset, the extracted genomic DNA was distributed evenly across all wells of several immunoSEQ 96-well plates, and each plate served as one replicate. For sorted subsets, 150 to 200 ng genomic DNA, equal to 30,000 to 35,000 T cell genomes, was loaded into each replicate PCR. The purified libraries were quantified using a Qubit 3.0 fluorometer, sized with a Bioanalyzer 2100, and then quantified again using the KAPA Library Quantification kit. Every immunoSEQ 96-well plate was sequenced on a dedicated single-read 150-cycle Illumina NextSeq 550 flow cell. Under the source paper's analysis protocol: The immunoSEQ output contained only junctional sequences without quality scores, so filtering could not match that applied to full-length reads. To assign V/J genes and CDR3, sequences were annotated against IMGT germline references using PyIR, a Python wrapper for IgBLAST v1.9. Reads were removed for weak V/J assignments (E-value above 1e-6), missing CDR3, stop codons, out-of-frame junctions, or ambiguous translated residues. V3J clonotypes were defined by identical inferred V gene, J gene, and CDR3 amino acid sequence. Percentage overlap between repertoires was computed as shared unique clonotypes divided by the size of the smaller repertoire. Three approaches were used to assess repertoire richness: RTK rarefaction, the Chao1 estimator, and Recon v2.1 estimates of unobserved clonotypes. Generation probabilities were computed with OLGA for all TCRbeta clonotypes obtained by the gDNA method from four donors. Entries here come from immuneACCESS through TCRdb and include only in-frame sequences with V and J called. Some clones fail to appear in such tables; in the studies checked, an unresolved V gene covers under half of the shortfall, and the cause of the remainder is unknown. The DNA gave D and trimming, while V, J and clone size come from that table. The sample table shows 560,000 or so clones, and roughly 96% are seen once. The ten biggest clones cover 0.11% of the sample.

This TCR derives from a woman aged 25 to 39 in good health. Sequenced material: naive CD8+ T cells sorted from blood. Per the publication, the cell subset or site label means: CD45RA+CCR7+. The sequence links TRBV13 to TRBJ2-7; 9 bases in the middle match TRBD1. The CDR3 reads as follows: CASSYPTGGNEQYF. The bases read TGTGCCAGCAGCTACCCGACAGGGGGAAACGAGCAGTACTTC.